The 18 T cell receptor beta chains below all came from one sample that was sequenced in a study of blood T cell repertoires in COVID-19. Profiled with immunoSEQ multiplex PCR; TCRdb holds only in-frame clones, not every one. Counted here are around 140,000 clones, 65% to 85% occurring once; the ten biggest clones make up less than 2%. Sequences were obtained from peripheral blood. These receptors were taken from a woman aged 60-75 years with acute or convalescent COVID-19.

The rearrangement uses TRBV5-1 and TRBJ1-3, with TRBD1 identical over 8 bases. The V and J ends lost 3 bases and 2 bases, in that order; junction bases with no gene match: 7. CDR1 and CDR2 (germline): SGHRS, YFSETQ. This CDR3 comprises 16 residues. The CDR3 here is CASSSGDRGAGNTIYF. CDR3 nucleotides: TGCGCCAGCAGCTCCGGCGACAGGGGAGCTGGAAACACCATATATTTT.

The chain combines TRBV27 with TRBJ1-2, with TRBD1 as a possible D gene (5 bases). CDR1 MNHEY and CDR2 SMNVEV come from the germline V gene (reference sequence). The CDR3 runs 14 residues. Deletions cut 5 bases from V and 8 bases from J, with 18 bases between. Here the CDR3 reads CASSPLRVWGGYTF. The CDR3, as DNA: TGTGCCAGCAGTCCACTCCGAGTCTGGGGCGGCTACACCTTC.

The chain's CDR3 is CATRLAGSSYEQYF. Written as DNA, the CDR3 is TGCGCCACCAGACTAGCGGGCAGCTCCTACGAGCAGTACTTC. This sequence joins TRBV5-1 and TRBJ2-7; 10 positions agree with TRBD2. V was clipped by 9 bases and J by 0 bases; unmatched bases: 6. This CDR3 contains 14 residues. Germline CDR1 and CDR2: SGHRS and YFSETQ.

The V call is TRBV30, the J call TRBJ2-6; a weak D match, TRBD2 (6 bases). The CDR3 has 15 amino acids. Germline V gene data show CDR1 as GTSNPN and CDR2 as SVGIG (reference sequence). V was pared by 5 bases and J by 0 bases, with 11 bases between. The CDR3 DNA follows: TGTGCCTGGGAGGGACTTAGCTCTGGGGCCAACGTCCTGACTTTC. As protein: CAWEGLSSGANVLTF.

This chain connects TRBV7-9 to TRBJ1-2; no definite D call. The CDR3 length is 16 residues. Deletions cut 0 bases from V and 0 bases from J, with 11 bases between. The V gene's germline CDR1 is SEHNR and CDR2 FQNEAQ (reference sequence). The CDR3 bases are TGTGCCAGCAGCTTAGCCCATCTAGTACCTAACTATGGCTACACCTTC. Translating gives CASSLAHLVPNYGYTF.

The chain links TRBV9 to TRBJ1-5; D is unclear. The CDR3 has 14 residues. Between the trimmed V and J ends, which lost 6 bases and 8 bases, there was a span of 18 bases. Germline V gives CDR1 SGDLS, CDR2 YYNGEE. CDR3 protein: CASTTGVVGEPQHF. Here the CDR3 DNA reads TGTGCCAGCACCACCGGGGTTGTCGGAGAGCCCCAGCATTTT.

The rearrangement uses TRBV5-4 and TRBJ2-6; tentative D call: TRBD1 (6 bases). Trimming cost V 0 bases and J 2 bases, with 12 bases left between them. The CDR3 consists of 17 residues. Germline V CDR1 and CDR2: SGHNT, YYREEE (reference sequence). CDR3 nucleotides: TGTGCCAGCAGCTTGGGGCCAGGGGTCGCTGGGGCCAACGTCCTGACTTTC. This gives the protein CASSLGPGVAGANVLTF.

The J gene is TRBJ1-5, the V gene TRBV19, with D unresolved. Germline values: CDR1 LNHDA, CDR2 SQIVND (reference sequence). CDR3 length: 15 amino acids. V was clipped by 3 bases and J by 1 base, with 10 bases between them. The CDR3 bases are TGTGCCAGTAGTATGAGCCTGCCCAGCAATCAGCCCCAGCATTTT. Translation: CASSMSLPSNQPQHF. Variable domain in full (rest from reference TRBV19 and TRBJ1-5): DGGITQSPKYLFRKEGQNVTLSCEQNLNHDAMYWYRQDPGQGLRLIYYSQIVNDFQKGDIAEGYSVSREKKESFPLTVTSAQKNPTAFYLCASSMSLPSNQPQHFGDGTRLSIL.

This sequence joins TRBV19 and TRBJ2-3, with D tentatively TRBD2 (6 bases). This CDR3 comprises 13 residues. V lost 7 bases to trimming and J lost 8 bases, with 16 bases between them. Germline V gene sequence: CDR1 LNHDA, CDR2 SQIVND (reference sequence). In DNA form, the CDR3 reads TGTGCCAGTACGTCCTCGACCGGGGGTACGCAGTATTTT. Its protein is CASTSSTGGTQYF.

CDR3: CASSVPVSGPYEQYF. DNA of the CDR3: TGTGCCAGCAGCGTTCCTGTGAGCGGGCCCTACGAGCAGTACTTC. This chain uses TRBV9 with TRBJ2-7; D possibly corresponds to TRBD2 (6 bases). V was pared by 2 bases and J by 2 bases, with 14 bases between. Germline CDR1 SGDLS, CDR2 YYNGEE. The CDR3 totals 15 residues. Full variable domain (outside the CDR3, taken from reference TRBV9 and TRBJ2-7): DSGVTQTPKHLITATGQRVTLRCSPRSGDLSVYWYQQSLDQGLQFLIQYYNGEERAKGNILERFSAQQFPDLHSELNLSSLELGDSALYFCASSVPVSGPYEQYFGPGTRLTVT.

V is TRBV6-5 and J is TRBJ2-2; D perhaps matches TRBD2 (5 bases). Trimming left V 5 bases short and J 5 bases short, with 6 bases between. Germline CDR1 and CDR2: MNHEY and SVGAGI. This CDR3 has 12 amino acids. CDR3 sequence: CASSRETGELFF. Written as DNA, the CDR3 is TGTGCCAGCAGTCGGGAAACCGGGGAGCTGTTTTTT.

The chain combines TRBV18 with TRBJ1-6; perhaps TRBD1 as D (6 bases). Between the trimmed V and J ends, which lost 0 bases and 6 bases, there was a span of 12 bases. CDR1 is KGHSH, CDR2 LQKENI, per germline. The CDR3 is 16 amino acids. Here the CDR3 reads CASSPPSQGGNSPLHF. The CDR3 nucleotides are TGTGCCAGCTCACCACCGTCACAGGGTGGTAATTCACCCCTCCACTTT. Combining the CDR3 with reference TRBV18 and TRBJ1-6 gives the whole variable domain NAGVMQNPRHLVRRRGQEARLRCSPMKGHSHVYWYRQLPEEGLKFMVYLQKENIIDESGMPKERFSAEFPKEGPSILRIQQVVRGDSAAYFCASSPPSQGGNSPLHFGNGTRLTVT.

V and J are TRBV18 and TRBJ1-2; D perhaps matches TRBD1 (6 bases). V lost 2 bases, J lost 2 bases, and 15 bases lay in between. Germline lookup yields CDR1 KGHSH and CDR2 LQKENI. This CDR3 region has 16 residues. CDR3 nucleotide sequence: TGTGCCAGCTCACCATCGAGGACAGCGAGGAACTATGGCTACACCTTC. It codes for CASSPSRTARNYGYTF.

V gene TRBV7-9 combines with J gene TRBJ2-5, with 9 bases matching TRBD1. CDR3 size: 16 residues. Germline CDR1 SEHNR, CDR2 FQNEAQ (reference sequence). The ends lost 2 bases at V and 5 bases at J; junction bases unmatched: 9. The chain's CDR3 is CASSLIGTGSPETQYF. DNA of the CDR3: TGTGCCAGCAGCTTAATAGGGACAGGGAGTCCGGAGACCCAGTACTTC.

J is TRBJ1-3 and V is TRBV30; D call uncertain. There are 14 residues in the CDR3. Germline CDR1 is GTSNPN and CDR2 is SVGIG (reference sequence). V was trimmed by 2 bases and J by 1 base, leaving 9 bases between them. The CDR3 region is CAWSNGGSGNTIYF. CDR3 in DNA: TGTGCCTGGAGTAACGGAGGGTCTGGAAACACCATATATTTT.

The chain has TRBV12-5 and TRBJ2-1; 7 bases are a match to TRBD2. Per the germline V gene, CDR1 is LGHNT and CDR2 is FRNRAP. CDR3 length: 14 residues. Germline trimming cut 3 bases from V and 3 bases from J; bases unmatched to any gene: 2. The DNA for the CDR3 is TGTGCTAGTGGTTTCCAGCGGGACTACAATGAGCAGTTCTTC. Amino acids: CASGFQRDYNEQFF.

This clone was seen more than once but under ten times. The CDR3 nucleotides are TGTGCCAGCAGCCCTACTAGCGGGAGCTCCTACGAGCAGTACTTC. This translates into CASSPTSGSSYEQYF. The V and J genes are TRBV4-2 and TRBJ2-7; 11 positions agree with TRBD2. Unmatched junction bases numbered 2, after V lost 4 bases and J lost 0 bases. Germline V CDR1 and CDR2: LGHNA, YNFKEQ. This CDR3 contains 15 residues.

This sequence joins TRBV6-5 and TRBJ1-6; 7 bases agree with TRBD1. This CDR3 is built from 15 residues. CDR1 is MNHEY and CDR2 is SVGAGI in the germline V gene. After removal of 5 bases from V and 13 bases from J, the junction contained 14 bases not matched to a gene. The CDR3 sequence is CASSLGRTGGTPLHF. DNA for the CDR3: TGTGCCAGCAGTCTTGGTAGGACAGGTGGAACTCCCCTCCACTTT.